This T cell receptor beta chain is from a study of Ad26.COV2.S vaccination and SARS-CoV-2 variants. Turning to this clone: Its antigen is unknown.

The CDR3 has 17 residues. The V and J ends lost 1 base and 5 bases respectively, with 21 bases between them. Germline CDR1 reads SGHTA; CDR2 reads FQGNSA. Study findings and constraints: Measurements of TCR breadth and depth may have given underestimates of the total T cell responses. While placebo recipients had lower spike-specific TCR breadth, vaccine recipients had more.

Described treatment: about 20 received Ad26.COV2.S at low or high dose, single or two shots; about five received placebo; per-sample allocation not given. Collection of the samples took place on day 63 after the first injection of vaccine or placebo. In Boston, the donor was an adult between 18-55 years of age. An Ad26 vector carrying the Wuhan-strain SARS-CoV-2 spike served as the vaccine. Produced via immunoSEQ multiplex PCR; TCRdb's table is partial and in-frame only. The table records about half a million clones, roughly nine tenths of them present only once. The sample was peripheral blood, taken in a trial of Ad26.COV2.S vaccine versus placebo. The sequence came from a person aged 18-65 years who received the Ad26.COV2.S COVID-19 vaccine or a placebo. The J gene is TRBJ2-7, the V gene TRBV7-2, with D possibly being TRBD2 (5 bases). The CDR3 DNA reads TGTGCCAGCAGCTTAGGCCCTCATAAGGTTGTCGGGGACGAGCAGTACTTC. The encoded protein is CASSLGPHKVVGDEQYF.